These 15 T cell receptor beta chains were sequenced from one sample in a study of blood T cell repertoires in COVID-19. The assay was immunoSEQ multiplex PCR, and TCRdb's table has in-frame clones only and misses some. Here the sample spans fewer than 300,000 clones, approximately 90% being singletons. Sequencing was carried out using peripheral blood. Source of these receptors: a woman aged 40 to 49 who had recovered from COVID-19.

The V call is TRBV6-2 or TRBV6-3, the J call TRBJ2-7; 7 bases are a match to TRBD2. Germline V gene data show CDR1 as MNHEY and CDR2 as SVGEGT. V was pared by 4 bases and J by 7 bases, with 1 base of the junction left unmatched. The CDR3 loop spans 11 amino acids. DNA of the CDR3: TGTGCCAGCAGTTTCGGGAGGGAGCAGTACGTC. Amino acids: CASSFGREQYV.

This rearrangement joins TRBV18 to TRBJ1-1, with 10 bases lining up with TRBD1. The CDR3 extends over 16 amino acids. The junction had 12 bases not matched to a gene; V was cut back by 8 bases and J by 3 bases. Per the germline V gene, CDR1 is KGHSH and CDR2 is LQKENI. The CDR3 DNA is TGTGCCAGCCACCAGTCCATGGGACAGGGGCACACTGAAGCTTTCTTT. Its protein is CASHQSMGQGHTEAFF.

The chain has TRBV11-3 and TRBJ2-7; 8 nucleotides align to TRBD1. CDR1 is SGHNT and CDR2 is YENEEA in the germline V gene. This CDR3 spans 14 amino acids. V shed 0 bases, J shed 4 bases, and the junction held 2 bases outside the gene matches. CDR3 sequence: CASSLDGTGYEQYF. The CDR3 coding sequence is TGTGCCAGCAGCTTAGATGGGACAGGTTACGAGCAGTACTTC.

CDR3 bases: TGTGCCAGCAGCCAACGCGGGACAGGGTGGTACAATGAGCAGTTCTTC. Amino acid sequence: CASSQRGTGWYNEQFF. The V gene is TRBV14, the J gene TRBJ2-1; 9 bases match TRBD1. Germline values: CDR1 SGHDN, CDR2 FVKESK. V trimming: 2 bases; J trimming: 4 bases; junction bases outside the gene matches: 6. This CDR3 spans 16 amino acids. The whole variable domain, remainder taken from reference TRBV14 and TRBJ2-1, is EAGVTQFPSHSVIEKGQTVTLRCDPISGHDNLYWYRRVMGKEIKFLLHFVKESKQDESGMPNNRFLAERTGGTYSTLKVQPAELEDSGVYFCASSQRGTGWYNEQFFGPGTRLTVL.

CDR3 sequence reads: CASSPWGRGEPEAFF. CDR3 sequence (DNA): TGTGCCAGCAGCCCATGGGGGCGGGGGGAGCCTGAAGCTTTCTTT. The gene calls are TRBV6-5 and TRBJ1-1; TRBD1 is a possible D gene (6 bases). Germline assignment: CDR1 MNHEY and CDR2 SVGAGI. The CDR3 is 15 residues long. The V and J ends lost 6 bases and 6 bases respectively, with 20 bases between them.

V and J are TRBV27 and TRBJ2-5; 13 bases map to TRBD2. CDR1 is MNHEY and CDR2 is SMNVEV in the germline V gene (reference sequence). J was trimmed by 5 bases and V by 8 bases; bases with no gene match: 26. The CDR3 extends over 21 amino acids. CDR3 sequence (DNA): TGTGCCAGCGGCGCCCTGGACGTTGGGACTAGCGGGACCTACCCGGTGGAGACCCAGTACTTC. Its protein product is CASGALDVGTSGTYPVETQYF.

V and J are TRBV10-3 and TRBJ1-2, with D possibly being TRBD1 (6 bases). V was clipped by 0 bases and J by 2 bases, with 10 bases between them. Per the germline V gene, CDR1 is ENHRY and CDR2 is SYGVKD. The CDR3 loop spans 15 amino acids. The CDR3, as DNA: TGTGCCATCAGTGAGTCCGGGCAGGGGAACTATGGCTACACCTTC. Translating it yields CAISESGQGNYGYTF.

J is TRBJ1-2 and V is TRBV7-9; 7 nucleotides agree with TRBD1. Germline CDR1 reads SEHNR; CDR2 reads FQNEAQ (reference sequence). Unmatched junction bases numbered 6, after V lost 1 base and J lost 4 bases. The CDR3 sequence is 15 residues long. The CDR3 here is CASSLGGTESYGYTF. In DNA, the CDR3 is TGTGCCAGCAGCTTAGGGGGGACAGAAAGCTATGGCTACACCTTC.

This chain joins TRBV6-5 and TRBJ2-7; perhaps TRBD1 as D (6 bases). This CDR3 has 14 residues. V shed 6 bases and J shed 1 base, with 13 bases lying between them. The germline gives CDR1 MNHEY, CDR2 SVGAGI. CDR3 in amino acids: CASSSGALSYEQYF. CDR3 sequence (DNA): TGTGCCAGCAGCTCAGGGGCCCTATCCTACGAGCAGTACTTC.

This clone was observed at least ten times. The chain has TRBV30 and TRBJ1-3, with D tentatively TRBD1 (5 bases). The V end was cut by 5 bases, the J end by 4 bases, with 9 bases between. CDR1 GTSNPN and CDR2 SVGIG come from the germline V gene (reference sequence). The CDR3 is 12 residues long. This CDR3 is CAWGAGGNTIYF. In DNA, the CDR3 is TGTGCCTGGGGGGCAGGAGGAAACACCATATATTTT.

CDR3 nucleotides: TGTGCCAGCAGTTACTCCCCCGGGACTACCGAGCAGTACTTC. It yields the protein CASSYSPGTTEQYF. The chain is built from TRBV6-2 or TRBV6-3 and TRBJ2-7; 7 positions agree with TRBD2. CDR1 and CDR2 (germline): MNHEY, SVGEGT. V shed 0 bases, J shed 6 bases, and the junction held 5 bases outside the gene matches. This CDR3 comprises 14 residues.

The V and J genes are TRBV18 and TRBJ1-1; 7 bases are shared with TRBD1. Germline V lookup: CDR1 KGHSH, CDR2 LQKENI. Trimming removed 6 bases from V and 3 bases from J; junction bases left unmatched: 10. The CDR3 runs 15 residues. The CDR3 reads CASSPADRTHTEAFF. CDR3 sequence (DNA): TGTGCCAGCTCCCCAGCGGACAGGACCCACACTGAAGCTTTCTTT. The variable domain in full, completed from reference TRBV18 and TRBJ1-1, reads NAGVMQNPRHLVRRRGQEARLRCSPMKGHSHVYWYRQLPEEGLKFMVYLQKENIIDESGMPKERFSAEFPKEGPSILRIQQVVRGDSAAYFCASSPADRTHTEAFFGQGTRLTVV.

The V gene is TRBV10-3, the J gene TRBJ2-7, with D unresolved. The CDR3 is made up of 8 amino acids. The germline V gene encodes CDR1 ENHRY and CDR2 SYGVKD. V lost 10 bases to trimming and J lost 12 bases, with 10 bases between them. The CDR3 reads CATGPGYF. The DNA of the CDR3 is TGTGCCACAGGCCCCGGGTACTTC.

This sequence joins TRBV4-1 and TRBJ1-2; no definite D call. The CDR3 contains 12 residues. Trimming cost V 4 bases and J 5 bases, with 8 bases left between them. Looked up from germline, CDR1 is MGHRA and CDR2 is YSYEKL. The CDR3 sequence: CASSRDTYGYTF. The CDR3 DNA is TGCGCCAGCAGCCGTGACACGTATGGCTACACCTTC.

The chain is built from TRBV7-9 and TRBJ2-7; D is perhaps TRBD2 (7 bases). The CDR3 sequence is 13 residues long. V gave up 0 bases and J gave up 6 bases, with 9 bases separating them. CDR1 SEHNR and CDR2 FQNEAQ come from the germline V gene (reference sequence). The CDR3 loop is CASSLAGGGEQYF. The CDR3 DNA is TGTGCCAGCAGCTTAGCGGGAGGGGGCGAGCAGTACTTC. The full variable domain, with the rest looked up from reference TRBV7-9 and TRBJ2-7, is DTGVSQNPRHKITKRGQNVTFRCDPISEHNRLYWYRQTLGQGPEFLTYFQNEAQLEKSRLLSDRFSAERPKGSFSTLEIQRTEQGDSAMYLCASSLAGGGEQYFGPGTRLTVT.